The next 17 T cell receptor beta chains were all read from a single sample in a study of T-cell reconstitution after alpha-beta-depleted transplantation in children. Unique molecular identifiers were used to barcode this TCRbeta library. TCRdb reprocessed the PCR reads with MiXCR, giving one entry per CDR3 protein. The sample contains hundreds of thousands of distinct CDR3 sequences, more than 20% of which appear only once. Material: PBMCs, obtained before TCRalphabeta/CD19-depleted stem cell transplant. These TCRs come from a girl aged 2 to 10 with Fanconi anemia, due to receive a stem cell transplant.

This clonotype was detected ten times or more. The chain is built from TRBV27 and TRBJ2-1, with a tentative D call TRBD2 (7 bases). Per germline, CDR1 MNHEY and CDR2 SMNVEV (reference sequence). The CDR3 extends over 15 amino acids. Trimming removed 5 bases at V and 7 bases at J, with 18 bases between. The CDR3 spells CASSLRGGPPNEQFF. CDR3 nucleotides: TGTGCCAGCAGTCTAAGGGGGGGGCCCCCTAATGAGCAGTTCTTC.

Regarding this clonotype: This sequence may be a read error, since a much larger clone differs from it by one base. The DNA is omitted, as the CDR3 cannot be located on it reliably, and the CDR3 follows TCRdb's listing. The chain carries TRBV29-1 and TRBJ2-1; the table's D call, TRBD2, was not checked against the DNA. From its first to its last residue, the CDR3 has 15 amino acids. CDR1 SQVTM and CDR2 ANQGSEA come from the germline V gene. Here the CDR3 reads CSVALGTSAYNEQIF.

V usage is TRBV4-1 and J usage is TRBJ2-1; D unresolved. V lost 0 bases to trimming and J lost 9 bases, with 18 bases between them. Germline loops: CDR1 MGHRA, CDR2 YSYEKL. The CDR3 is 16 residues long. CDR3 in DNA: TGCGCCAGCAGCCAAGATCGTTTCACTCAAGGTATTGAGCAGTTCTTC. This gives the protein CASSQDRFTQGIEQFF.

This clonotype was picked up a small number of times. The J gene is TRBJ2-7, the V gene TRBV25-1; TRBD1 might be the D (7 bases). CDR3 length: 15 amino acids. Germline V gives CDR1 MGHDK, CDR2 SYGVNS. Trimming shortened V by 6 bases and J by 5 bases, and 20 bases separated the two germline ends. CDR3 protein: CASSPIGGGDDEQYF. The CDR3 DNA sequence: TGTGCCAGCAGCCCAATCGGAGGGGGCGACGACGAGCAGTACTTC.

Turning to this clonotype: It may be a read error: a sequence one base away is much more abundant. The chain combines TRBV12-3 or TRBV12-4 with TRBJ2-3; 8 bases are shared with TRBD2. The CDR3 runs to 14 residues. In DNA form, the CDR3 reads TGTGCCTGCAGTTTACTAGCGGGCACAGATACGCAGTATTTT. Translating it yields CACSLLAGTDTQYF.

This clonotype was seen ten or more times. The chain's CDR3 is CSLSLAGFYNEQFF. Here the CDR3 DNA reads TGCAGCCTGTCGCTAGCGGGATTCTACAATGAGCAGTTCTTC. The V and J genes are TRBV29-1 and TRBJ2-1; TRBD2 matches at 9 bases. CDR1 and CDR2 (germline): SQVTM, ANQGSEA. The V and J ends lost 8 bases and 3 bases, in that order; junction bases with no gene match: 8. CDR3 size: 14 residues.

Many counts were recorded for this clonotype. The chain links TRBV27 to TRBJ1-2; tentative D call: TRBD1 (5 bases). The CDR3 is made up of 13 amino acids. CDR1 and CDR2 from the germline V gene are MNHEY and SMNVEV (reference sequence). V was trimmed by 3 bases and J by 6 bases, leaving 11 bases between them. CDR3 coding DNA: TGTGCCAGCAGTTTGTCGACGGGGGATGGCTACACCTTC. Encoded protein: CASSLSTGDGYTF.

V gene TRBV7-2 combines with J gene TRBJ2-1; TRBD2 matches at 13 bases. The V segment lost 2 bases and the J segment 3 bases; nucleotides outside the gene matches: 10. The CDR3 consists of 19 residues. Per the germline V gene, CDR1 is SGHTA and CDR2 is FQGNSA. The DNA for the CDR3 is TGTGCCAGCAGCTTATCGGGACTAGCGGGATCCCAATACTACAATGAGCAGTTCTTC. Protein product: CASSLSGLAGSQYYNEQFF. Together with reference TRBV7-2 and TRBJ2-1, the CDR3 gives the full variable domain: GAGVSQSPSNKVTEKGKDVELRCDPISGHTALYWYRQSLGQGLEFLIYFQGNSAPDKSGLPSDRFSAERTGGSVSTLTIQRTQQEDSAVYLCASSLSGLAGSQYYNEQFFGPGTRLTVL.

This clonotype was seen a few times. The gene calls are TRBV20-1 and TRBJ2-6, with D possibly being TRBD2 (6 bases). Trimming pared 3 bases from V and 2 bases from J, leaving 11 bases between. The CDR3 length is 15 residues. CDR1 is DFQATT, CDR2 SNEGSKA, per germline (reference sequence). CDR3 DNA sequence: TGCAGTGCTAGTCGGGGAGGACCTGGGGCCAACGTCCTGACTTTC. This sequence encodes CSASRGGPGANVLTF.

This clonotype was recorded at least ten times. The junction departs from germline at one end; a sequencing error may be responsible. This chain links TRBV28 with TRBJ2-1, with D tentatively TRBD2 (6 bases). Germline V CDR1 and CDR2: MDHEN, SYDVKM. The CDR3 spans 17 residues. The CDR3 sequence is CASKRWSSGLKYSEQFF. Written as DNA, the CDR3 is TGTGCCAGCAAAAGGTGGAGTAGCGGACTTAAATACAGTGAGCAGTTCTTC.

This clonotype was seen many times. This chain connects TRBV7-2 to TRBJ2-7, with 7 bases that match TRBD1. V trimming: 11 bases; J trimming: 4 bases; junction bases outside the gene matches: 17. Germline loops: CDR1 SGHTA, CDR2 FQGNSA. The CDR3 is made up of 15 amino acids. The CDR3 sequence is CASRLAGGYRYEQYF. CDR3 in DNA: TGTGCCTCTCGGCTGGCAGGGGGTTATCGGTACGAGCAGTACTTC.

The V gene is TRBV7-8, the J gene TRBJ2-5, with D perhaps given as TRBD1 or TRBD2 (6 bases each). Deletions cut 9 bases from V and 1 base from J, with 21 bases between. In germline, CDR1 is SGHVS, CDR2 FQNEAQ. This CDR3 comprises 16 residues. This CDR3 reads CASRWSRGRLQETQYF. CDR3 nucleotides: TGTGCCAGTCGCTGGTCGAGGGGGAGGCTCCAAGAGACCCAGTACTTC.

This clonotype was seen many times. The chain is built from TRBV5-1 and TRBJ2-5, with TRBD1 as a possible D gene (6 bases). Germline V gene sequence: CDR1 SGHRS, CDR2 YFSETQ. This CDR3 is 16 amino acids long. V was trimmed by 3 bases and J by 1 base, leaving 16 bases between them. CDR3 DNA: TGCGCCAGCAGCTCTACCCCTACAGGGACCCAAGAGACCCAGTACTTC. It translates to CASSSTPTGTQETQYF.

The V gene is TRBV4-2, the J gene TRBJ2-5; 7 nucleotides align to TRBD2. V gave up 4 bases and J gave up 4 bases; unmatched junction bases: 6. The CDR3 is 14 residues long. Germline V gene sequence: CDR1 LGHNA, CDR2 YNFKEQ. In DNA form, the CDR3 reads TGTGCCAGCAGCCTTTCAGGACTAGGAGAGACCCAGTACTTC. Translated: CASSLSGLGETQYF.

The V gene is TRBV20-1, the J gene TRBJ2-3, with 9 bases fitting TRBD2. This CDR3 spans 15 amino acids. Germline loops: CDR1 DFQATT, CDR2 SNEGSKA (reference sequence). Unmatched junction bases numbered 6, after V lost 3 bases and J lost 2 bases. The CDR3 spells CSASQTSGNTDTQYF. As DNA, the CDR3 is TGCAGTGCTAGCCAGACTAGCGGAAACACAGATACGCAGTATTTT.

This clonotype was counted many times. One junction end disagrees with the germline gene, perhaps due to a read error. This chain joins TRBV15 and TRBJ2-7; D may match TRBD1 or TRBD2 (6 bases each). Per germline, CDR1 LNHNV and CDR2 YYDKDF (reference sequence). This CDR3 spans 12 amino acids. CDR3 bases: TGTGCCACCAGCAGAGATTTAGGGGGGAGACACTTC. Amino acids: CATSRDLGGRHF.

The chain joins TRBV7-3 to TRBJ2-6; TRBD1 is a possible D gene (6 bases). The ends were cut back, 0 bases at V and 0 bases at J, with 9 bases in the middle. The CDR3 extends over 17 amino acids. CDR1 SGHTA and CDR2 FQGTGA come from the germline V gene. CDR3 DNA sequence: TGTGCCAGCAGCTTAACGGGGGCGTACTCTGGGGCCAACGTCCTGACTTTC. Its translation is CASSLTGAYSGANVLTF.